The sequence of this T cell receptor (beta chain) was determined in a study of T-cell memory formation after mild COVID-19. TCRdb passed the 5' RACE reads through MiXCR, listing each CDR3 protein once. The data show approximately 46,000 distinct CDR3 sequences, 12% seen once. The CDR3 totals 12 residues. Per the germline V gene, CDR1 is LNHDA and CDR2 is SQIVND (reference sequence). Trimming stripped 5 bases from V and 6 bases from J, with 7 bases between. This clonotype was seen more than once but under ten times. This TCR came from a man aged 18 to 30 who had mild COVID-19 (a few samples of this study predate the infection). Cell type and time point are not known. V gene TRBV19 combines with J gene TRBJ2-2; no firm D call. Sequencing was performed on PBMCs or a T cell subset sorted from them (not recorded which). Written as DNA, the CDR3 is TGTGCCAGTAGTGGCCTCCCCGGGGAGCTGTTTTTT. Its protein product is CASSGLPGELFF.